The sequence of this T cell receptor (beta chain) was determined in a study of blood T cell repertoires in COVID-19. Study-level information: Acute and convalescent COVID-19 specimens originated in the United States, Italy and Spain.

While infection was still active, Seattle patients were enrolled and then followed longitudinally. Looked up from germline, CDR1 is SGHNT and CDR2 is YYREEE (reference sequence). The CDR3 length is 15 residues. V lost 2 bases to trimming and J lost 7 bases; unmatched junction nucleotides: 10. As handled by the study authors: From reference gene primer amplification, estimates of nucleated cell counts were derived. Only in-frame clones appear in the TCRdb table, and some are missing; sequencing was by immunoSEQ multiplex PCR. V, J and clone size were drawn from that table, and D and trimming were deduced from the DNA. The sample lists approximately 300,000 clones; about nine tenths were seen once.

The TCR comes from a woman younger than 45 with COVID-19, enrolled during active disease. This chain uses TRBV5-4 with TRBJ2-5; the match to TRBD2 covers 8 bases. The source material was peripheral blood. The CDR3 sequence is CASSFALAAGGTQYF. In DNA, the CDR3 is TGTGCCAGCAGCTTTGCCTTAGCGGCGGGGGGGACCCAGTACTTC. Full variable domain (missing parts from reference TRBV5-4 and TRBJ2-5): ETGVTQSPTHLIKTRGQQVTLRCSSQSGHNTVSWYQQALGQGPQFIFQYYREEENGRGNFPPRFSGLQFPNYSSELNVNALELDDSALYLCASSFALAAGGTQYFGPGTRLLVL.